The rows below give T cell receptor beta chains drawn from one sample of a study of chemoradiotherapy in HPV16-positive cancers. The repertoire was sequenced with immunoSEQ multiplex PCR; TCRdb's copy has only in-frame clones and lacks some. Of 20,000 to 25,000 clones in the sample, 73% were seen once. The sample was taken from a patient who underwent chemoradiotherapy. The receptors were gathered from a human donor with HPV-associated anogenital cancer. CDR3s include the opening cysteine and the closing phenylalanine or tryptophan. D genes are given only for firm matches. Clone size appears in some rows only: once, few, many, or a class for an expanded clone.

J gene,V gene,clone size,D gene,CDR3 protein,CDR3 DNA
TRBJ1-4,TRBV2,few,NA,CASSVGQLNEKLFF,TGTGCCAGCAGTGTAGGACAGCTTAATGAAAAACTGTTTTTT
TRBJ2-5,TRBV15,NA,NA,CATSRDSPPSKETQYF,TGTGCCACCAGCAGAGATTCCCCCCCTAGTAAGGAGACCCAGTACTTC
TRBJ2-7,TRBV7-8,NA,TRBD2,CASNPRGDEQYF,TGTGCCAGCAACCCGCGGGGGGACGAGCAGTACTTC
TRBJ2-3,TRBV9,NA,NA,CASSLLGGARTDTQYF,TGTGCCAGCAGCCTCCTGGGGGGGGCCCGCACAGATACGCAGTATTTT
TRBJ2-3,TRBV5-6,NA,NA,CASSLTGLGTDTQYF,TGTGCCAGCAGCTTGACTGGCCTTGGTACAGATACGCAGTATTTT
TRBJ2-1,TRBV27,NA,TRBD1,CASSLEDRTGEQFF,TGTGCCAGCAGTTTAGAGGACAGGACGGGGGAGCAGTTCTTC
TRBJ2-2,TRBV5-1,once,NA,CASSTTGFGNAGELFF,TGCGCCAGCAGCACAACAGGGTTTGGAAACGCCGGGGAGCTGTTTTTT
TRBJ2-7,TRBV5-5,NA,NA,CASSQPGQPYEQYF,TGTGCCAGCAGCCAACCCGGACAACCCTACGAGCAGTACTTC
TRBJ2-7,TRBV27,NA,NA,CASSTPRASAYEQYF,TGTGCCAGCAGTACCCCTCGGGCTAGCGCGTACGAGCAGTACTTC
TRBJ2-7,TRBV19,NA,TRBD1,CASHTPRDRVSYEQYF,TGTGCCAGCCATACCCCTCGGGACAGGGTGTCCTACGAGCAGTACTTC
TRBJ2-4,TRBV19,NA,NA,CASSIDLRTAIKNIQYF,TGTGCCAGTAGTATAGATCTTAGGACAGCAATTAAAAACATTCAGTACTTC
TRBJ1-1,TRBV29-1,NA,NA,CSVGYTGIRNTEAFF,TGCAGCGTGGGGTACACAGGGATTAGGAACACTGAAGCTTTCTTT
TRBJ2-3,TRBV1,once,NA,CTSSQDRMGTGGGTDTQYF,TGCACCAGCAGCCAAGATAGGATGGGCACCGGGGGGGGCACAGATACGCAGTATTTT
TRBJ2-7,TRBV28,NA,NA,CASSLGQYEQYF,TGTGCCAGCAGTTTGGGCCAATACGAGCAGTACTTC
TRBJ1-3,TRBV4-2,NA,NA,CASSQVGVEADGNTIYF,TGTGCCAGCAGCCAAGTAGGGGTGGAGGCTGACGGAAACACCATATATTTT
TRBJ2-7,TRBV28,few,NA,CATTSGLRIEQYF,TGTGCCACCACATCGGGGCTCCGTATCGAGCAGTACTTC
TRBJ1-2,TRBV6-1,NA,NA,CASSEGRSNYGYTF,TGTGCCAGCAGTGAGGGACGGAGTAACTATGGCTACACCTTC
TRBJ2-7,TRBV5-1,NA,TRBD2,CASSIGKTSGGYEQYF,TGCGCCAGCTCAATTGGCAAGACTAGCGGGGGCTACGAGCAGTACTTC
TRBJ1-1,TRBV4-1,NA,NA,CASSQGTQGYTEAFF,TGCGCCAGCAGCCAGGGGACACAGGGATACACTGAAGCTTTCTTT
TRBJ2-2,TRBV30,few,NA,CASGTLNTGELFF,TGTGCCTCCGGGACACTCAACACCGGGGAGCTGTTTTTT
TRBJ2-1,TRBV7-2,NA,NA,CASSFSPTNNEQFF,TGTGCCAGCAGCTTCTCACCTACGAACAATGAGCAGTTCTTC
TRBJ2-1,TRBV5-1,NA,TRBD2,CASSERSGVGYNEQFF,TGCGCCAGCAGCGAGAGAAGCGGGGTGGGTTACAATGAGCAGTTCTTC
TRBJ2-7,TRBV28,NA,TRBD1,CASNYRGTGGRNEQYF,TGTGCCAGCAACTACCGAGGGACAGGGGGTAGGAACGAGCAGTACTTC
TRBJ2-1,TRBV7-9,NA,TRBD2,CASSRGLGSGNEQFF,TGTGCCAGCAGTCGGGGACTAGGGAGTGGCAATGAGCAGTTCTTC
TRBJ1-1,TRBV9,NA,NA,CASSVGHENTEAFF,TGTGCCAGCAGCGTTGGACATGAGAACACTGAAGCTTTCTTT
TRBJ2-3,TRBV5-6,NA,NA,CASSPDHTDTQYF,TGTGCCAGCAGCCCTGACCACACAGATACGCAGTATTTT
TRBJ2-1,TRBV6-5,NA,TRBD2,CASSPRLAGYNEQFF,TGTGCCAGCAGTCCCCGACTAGCGGGGTACAATGAGCAGTTCTTC
TRBJ2-7,TRBV5-5,NA,NA,CASSLMEGASYEQYF,TGTGCCAGCAGCTTGATGGAGGGGGCTTCCTACGAGCAGTACTTC
TRBJ2-2,TRBV9,few,NA,CASSVVGNTGELFF,TGTGCCAGCAGCGTAGTGGGGAACACCGGGGAGCTGTTTTTT
TRBJ2-2,TRBV28,NA,NA,CASSLVGVGTGELFF,TGTGCCAGCAGTTTAGTGGGAGTCGGCACCGGGGAGCTGTTTTTT
TRBJ1-5,TRBV5-1,NA,NA,CASSTGGSGNQPQHF,TGCGCCAGCAGTACCGGGGGAAGCGGCAATCAGCCCCAGCATTTT
TRBJ2-2,TRBV4-1,NA,TRBD2,CASSQGAGGNTGELFF,TGCGCCAGCAGCCAAGGGGCGGGGGGTAACACCGGGGAGCTGTTTTTT
TRBJ2-1,TRBV13,NA,NA,CASSLTGGLGDEQFF,TGTGCCAGCAGCTTAACGGGCGGCCTCGGCGATGAGCAGTTCTTC
TRBJ2-7,TRBV21-1,NA,NA,CASSSGAFGSSYEQYF,TGTGCCAGCAGCTCAGGGGCCTTCGGGAGTTCCTACGAGCAGTACTTC
TRBJ1-6,TRBV5-1,NA,NA,CASSLVGGQKPLHF,TGCGCCAGCAGCTTGGTTGGAGGCCAAAAGCCCCTCCACTTT
TRBJ2-7,TRBV15,NA,TRBD2,CATSRESRGAYEQYF,TGTGCCACCAGCAGAGAATCGCGGGGGGCCTACGAGCAGTACTTC
TRBJ2-7,TRBV5-5,NA,NA,CASSLADHYEQYF,TGTGCCAGCAGCTTGGCAGACCACTACGAGCAGTACTTC
TRBJ2-5,TRBV4-2,NA,NA,CASSQASLGEETQYF,TGTGCCAGCAGCCAAGCTTCACTCGGGGAAGAGACCCAGTACTTC
TRBJ2-2,TRBV7-3,few,TRBD2,CASSRGRVDGELFF,TGTGCCAGCAGCCGCGGGAGGGTAGACGGGGAGCTGTTTTTT
TRBJ1-5,TRBV7-9,NA,TRBD1,CASSLEGGWQPQHF,TGTGCCAGCAGCTTAGAAGGGGGCTGGCAGCCCCAGCATTTT
TRBJ1-2,TRBV28,NA,NA,CASSQGRANYGYTF,TGTGCCAGCAGCCAAGGACGGGCTAACTATGGCTACACCTTC
TRBJ2-4,TRBV11-2,NA,NA,CASSLVPGSQNIQYF,TGTGCCAGCAGCTTAGTCCCAGGGAGTCAAAACATTCAGTACTTC
TRBJ2-1,TRBV11-2,few,NA,CASSFDRYNEQFF,TGTGCCAGCAGCTTCGACAGGTACAATGAGCAGTTCTTC
TRBJ1-6,TRBV5-5,few,TRBD1,CASSTSTGGRHSPLHF,TGTGCCAGCAGCACCTCGACAGGGGGCAGGCATTCACCCCTCCACTTT
TRBJ1-4,TRBV30,NA,NA,CAWSKAPLREKLFF,TGTGCCTGGAGTAAGGCCCCCCTTAGAGAAAAACTGTTTTTT
TRBJ2-7,TRBV5-1,NA,TRBD1,CASSLGGQTRTYEQYF,TGCGCCAGCAGCTTGGGGGGACAGACCCGCACCTACGAGCAGTACTTC
TRBJ2-7,TRBV7-9,NA,NA,CASSLVPSRGSSPEEYF,TGTGCCAGCAGCTTAGTACCTTCTAGAGGGAGTTCCCCGGAGGAGTACTTC
TRBJ1-2,TRBV7-3,NA,NA,CASSLRAGSNYGYTF,TGTGCCAGCAGCTTAAGAGCAGGGTCTAACTATGGCTACACCTTC
TRBJ2-5,TRBV7-9,NA,TRBD2,CASSPRERTSGVLWETQYF,TGTGCCAGCAGCCCGAGGGAGAGGACTAGCGGGGTGTTGTGGGAGACCCAGTACTTC
TRBJ2-3,TRBV7-3,few,TRBD2,CASSPASGSGADTQYF,TGTGCCAGCAGCCCCGCTAGCGGGAGTGGCGCAGATACGCAGTATTTT
TRBJ1-2,TRBV28,NA,NA,CASSVSGTGTNYGYTF,TGTGCCAGCAGTGTATCCGGGACGGGGACTAACTATGGCTACACCTTC